The TCR beta chain under discussion was sequenced for a study of T cells in narcolepsy. Regarding the study as a whole: Same-patient CSF and blood CD4+ T cell clonotypes included HCRT-specific and TRIB2-specific autoreactive ones. Autoreactive clonotypes reportedly recurred in blood of same and different patients, not controls.

Comment on this clone: Its antigen is still unknown.

TCRdb keeps only in-frame clones here, not all; method: immunoSEQ multiplex PCR. The sample comprises around 18,000 clones, just over 85% of which are singletons, and approximately 0.66% rests with the top ten. The CDR3 totals 15 residues. The germline V gene has CDR1 MDHEN and CDR2 SYDVKM. V lost 5 bases, J lost 0 bases, and 13 bases lay in between. Sequencing was performed on memory (CD45RA-) CD4+ T cells from blood. The TCR comes from a human donor in good health. The rearrangement uses TRBV28 and TRBJ1-1, with D possibly TRBD1 on 6 matching bases. The CDR3 loop is CASSPLEGVNTEAFF. CDR3 coding DNA: TGTGCCAGCAGTCCCCTTGAGGGGGTGAACACTGAAGCTTTCTTT.